The present TCR beta chain was sequenced within a study of cytomegalovirus exposure and HLA in healthy donors. Study observations and caveats: Subsequent analysis revealed that first-cohort TCR clusters tended to co-occur in the roughly 120 validation repertoires.

Notes on this clone: Antigen specificity is unknown.

Assay: immunoSEQ multiplex PCR; the TCRdb copy retains only in-frame clones and omits some. Seen here are 150,000 to 180,000 clones, around 83% observed once, and the top ten hold 2.1%. The clonotype was recovered from a human donor in good health. The sample consisted of PBMCs.

The CDR3 DNA follows: TGTGCCAGCAGCGTAGTTGGGGCCCCGGATAGGGAGCTGTTTTTT. The encoded protein is CASSVVGAPDRELFF. The rearrangement links TRBV9 to TRBJ2-2; D perhaps matches TRBD1 (5 bases). The CDR3 is 15 amino acids. Germline V gene sequence: CDR1 SGDLS, CDR2 YYNGEE. Trimming removed 0 bases at V and 9 bases at J, with 15 bases between.